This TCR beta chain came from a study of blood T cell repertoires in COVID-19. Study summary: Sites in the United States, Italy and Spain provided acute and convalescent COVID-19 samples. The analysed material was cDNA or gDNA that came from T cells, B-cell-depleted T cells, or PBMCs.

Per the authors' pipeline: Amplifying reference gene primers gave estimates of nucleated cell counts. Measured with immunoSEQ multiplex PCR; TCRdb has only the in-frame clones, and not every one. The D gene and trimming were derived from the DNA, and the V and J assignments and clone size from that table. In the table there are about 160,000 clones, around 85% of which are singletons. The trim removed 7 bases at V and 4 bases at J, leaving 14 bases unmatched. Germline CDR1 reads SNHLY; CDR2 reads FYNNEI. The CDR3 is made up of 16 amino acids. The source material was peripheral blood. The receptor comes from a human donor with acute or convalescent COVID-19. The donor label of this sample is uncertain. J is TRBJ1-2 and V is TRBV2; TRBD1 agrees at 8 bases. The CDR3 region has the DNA TGTGCCAGCACCCAAGATGTAACAGGGGGAACCTATGGCTACACCTTC. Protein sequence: CASTQDVTGGTYGYTF.